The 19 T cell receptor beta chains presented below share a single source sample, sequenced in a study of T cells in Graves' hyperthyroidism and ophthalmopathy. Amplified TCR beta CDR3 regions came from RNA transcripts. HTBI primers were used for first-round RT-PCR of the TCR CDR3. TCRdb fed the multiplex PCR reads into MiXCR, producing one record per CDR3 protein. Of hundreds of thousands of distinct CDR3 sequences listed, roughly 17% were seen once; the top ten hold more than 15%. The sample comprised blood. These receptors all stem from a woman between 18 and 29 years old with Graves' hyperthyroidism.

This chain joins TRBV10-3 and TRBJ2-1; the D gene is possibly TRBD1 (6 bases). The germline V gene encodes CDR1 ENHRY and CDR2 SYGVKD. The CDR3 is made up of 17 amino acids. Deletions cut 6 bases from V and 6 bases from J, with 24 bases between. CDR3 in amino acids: CAIRPGDRGGSGNEQFF. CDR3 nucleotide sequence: TGTGCCATCAGGCCCGGTGACCGAGGGGGTTCGGGCAATGAGCAGTTCTTC.

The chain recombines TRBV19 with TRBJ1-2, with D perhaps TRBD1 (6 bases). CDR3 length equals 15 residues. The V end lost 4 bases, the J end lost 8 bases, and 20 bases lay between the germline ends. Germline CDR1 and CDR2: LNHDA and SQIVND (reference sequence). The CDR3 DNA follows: TGTGCCAGTAGTACACCTCCTAACAGGGCGGGCGGCTACACCTTC. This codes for CASSTPPNRAGGYTF.

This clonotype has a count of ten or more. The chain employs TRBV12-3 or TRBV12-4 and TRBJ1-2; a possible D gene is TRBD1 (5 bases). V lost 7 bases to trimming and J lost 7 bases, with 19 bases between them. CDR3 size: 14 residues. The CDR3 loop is CASTKTGLMGGYTF. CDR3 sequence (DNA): TGTGCCAGCACCAAGACGGGACTAATGGGTGGCTACACCTTC.

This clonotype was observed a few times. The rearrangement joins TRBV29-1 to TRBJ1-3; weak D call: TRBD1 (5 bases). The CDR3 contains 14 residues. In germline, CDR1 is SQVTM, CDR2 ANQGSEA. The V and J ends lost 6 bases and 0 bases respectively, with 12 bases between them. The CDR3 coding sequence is TGCAGCGTAGCATTTGACAGCTCTGGAAACACCATATATTTT. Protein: CSVAFDSSGNTIYF. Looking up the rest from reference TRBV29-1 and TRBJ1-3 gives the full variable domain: SAVISQKPSRDICQRGTSLTIQCQVDSQVTMMFWYRQQPGQSLTLIATANQGSEATYESGFVIDKFPISRPNLTFSTLTVSNMSPEDSSIYLCSVAFDSSGNTIYFGEGSWLTVV.

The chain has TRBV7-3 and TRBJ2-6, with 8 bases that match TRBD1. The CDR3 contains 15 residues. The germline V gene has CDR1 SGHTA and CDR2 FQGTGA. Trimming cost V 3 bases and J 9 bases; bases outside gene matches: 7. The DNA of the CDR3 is TGTGCCAGCAGCTTCGGACAGGGTCTGGGCAACGTCCTGACTTTC. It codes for CASSFGQGLGNVLTF.

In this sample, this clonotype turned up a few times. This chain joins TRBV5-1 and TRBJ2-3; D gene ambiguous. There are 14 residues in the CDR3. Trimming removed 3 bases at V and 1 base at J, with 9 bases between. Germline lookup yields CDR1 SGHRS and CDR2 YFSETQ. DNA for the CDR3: TGCGCCAGCAGCTCCGACGGCCGCACAGATACGCAGTATTTT. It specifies CASSSDGRTDTQYF.

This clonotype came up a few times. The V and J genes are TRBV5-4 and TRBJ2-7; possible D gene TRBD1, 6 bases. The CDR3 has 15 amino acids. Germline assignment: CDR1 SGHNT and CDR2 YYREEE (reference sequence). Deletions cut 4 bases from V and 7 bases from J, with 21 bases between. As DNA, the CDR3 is TGTGCCAGCAGCCCTTTCGGCAGGGGAGTAAGAGAGCAGTACTTC. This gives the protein CASSPFGRGVREQYF.

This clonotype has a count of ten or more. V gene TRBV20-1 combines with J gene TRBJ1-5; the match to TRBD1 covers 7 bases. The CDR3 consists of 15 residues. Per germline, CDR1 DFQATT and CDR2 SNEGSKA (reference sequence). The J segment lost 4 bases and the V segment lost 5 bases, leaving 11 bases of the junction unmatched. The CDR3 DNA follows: TGCAGTGCTGCACCGGGACAGAGAATTAATCAGCCCCAGCATTTT. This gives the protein CSAAPGQRINQPQHF.

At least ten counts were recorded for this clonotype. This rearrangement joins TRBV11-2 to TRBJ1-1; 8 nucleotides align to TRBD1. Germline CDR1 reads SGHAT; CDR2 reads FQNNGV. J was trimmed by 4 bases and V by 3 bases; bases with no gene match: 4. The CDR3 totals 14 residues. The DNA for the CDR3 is TGTGCCAGCAGCTTCGACAGGGGAAGCACTGAAGCTTTCTTT. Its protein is CASSFDRGSTEAFF. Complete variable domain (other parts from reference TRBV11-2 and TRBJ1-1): EAGVAQSPRYKIIEKRQSVAFWCNPISGHATLYWYQQILGQGPKLLIQFQNNGVVDDSQLPKDRFSAERLKGVDSTLKIQPAKLEDSAVYLCASSFDRGSTEAFFGQGTRLTVV.

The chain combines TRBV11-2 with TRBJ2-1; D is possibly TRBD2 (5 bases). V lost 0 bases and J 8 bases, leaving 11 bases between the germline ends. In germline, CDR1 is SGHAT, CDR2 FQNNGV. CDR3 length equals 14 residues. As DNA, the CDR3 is TGTGCCAGCAGCTTAGAACGAGGGTACGATGAGCAGTTCTTC. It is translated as CASSLERGYDEQFF.

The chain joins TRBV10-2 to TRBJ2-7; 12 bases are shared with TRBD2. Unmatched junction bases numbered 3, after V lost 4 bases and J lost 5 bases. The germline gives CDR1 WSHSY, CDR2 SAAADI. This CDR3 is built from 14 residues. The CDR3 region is CASSATSGGNEQYF. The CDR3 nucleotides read TGCGCCAGCAGTGCTACTAGCGGGGGGAACGAGCAGTACTTC.

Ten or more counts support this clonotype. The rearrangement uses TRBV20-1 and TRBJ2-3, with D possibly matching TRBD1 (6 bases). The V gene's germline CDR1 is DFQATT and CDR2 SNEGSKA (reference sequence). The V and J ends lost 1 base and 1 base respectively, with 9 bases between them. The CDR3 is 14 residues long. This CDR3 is CSARGGLRTDTQYF. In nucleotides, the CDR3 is TGCAGTGCTAGAGGGGGGCTACGCACAGATACGCAGTATTTT.

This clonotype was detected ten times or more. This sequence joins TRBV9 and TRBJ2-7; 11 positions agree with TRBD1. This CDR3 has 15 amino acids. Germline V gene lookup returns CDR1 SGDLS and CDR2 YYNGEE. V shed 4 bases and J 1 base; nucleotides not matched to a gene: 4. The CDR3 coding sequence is TGTGCCAGCAGCACGGGACAGGGGGTTTCCTACGAGCAGTACTTC. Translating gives CASSTGQGVSYEQYF.

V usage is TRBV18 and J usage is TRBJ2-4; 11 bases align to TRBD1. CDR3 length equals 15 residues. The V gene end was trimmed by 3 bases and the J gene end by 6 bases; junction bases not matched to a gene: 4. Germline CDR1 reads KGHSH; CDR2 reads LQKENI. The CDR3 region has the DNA TGTGCCAGCTCACCGGACAGGGGGCTGGGAAACATTCAGTACTTC. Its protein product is CASSPDRGLGNIQYF.

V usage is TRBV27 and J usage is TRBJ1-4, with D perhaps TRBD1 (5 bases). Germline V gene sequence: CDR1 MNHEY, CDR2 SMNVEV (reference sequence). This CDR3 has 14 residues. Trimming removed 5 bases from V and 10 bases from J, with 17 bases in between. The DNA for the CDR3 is TGTGCCAGCAGTCCCTCGGGGCCAAGGCGAAAACTGTTTTTT. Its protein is CASSPSGPRRKLFF.

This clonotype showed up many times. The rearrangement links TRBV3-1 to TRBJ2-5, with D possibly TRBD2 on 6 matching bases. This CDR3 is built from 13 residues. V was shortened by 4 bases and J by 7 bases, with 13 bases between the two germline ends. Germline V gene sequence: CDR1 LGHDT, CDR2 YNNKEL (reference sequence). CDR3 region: CASSPGLEVTQYF. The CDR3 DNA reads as TGTGCCAGCAGCCCGGGACTGGAGGTGACCCAGTACTTC.

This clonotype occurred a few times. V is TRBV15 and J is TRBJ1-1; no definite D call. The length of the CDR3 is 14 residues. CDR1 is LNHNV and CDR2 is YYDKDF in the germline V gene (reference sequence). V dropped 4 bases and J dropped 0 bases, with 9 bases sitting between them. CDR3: CATSIPGMNTEAFF. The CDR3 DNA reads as TGTGCCACCAGCATTCCCGGGATGAACACTGAAGCTTTCTTT.

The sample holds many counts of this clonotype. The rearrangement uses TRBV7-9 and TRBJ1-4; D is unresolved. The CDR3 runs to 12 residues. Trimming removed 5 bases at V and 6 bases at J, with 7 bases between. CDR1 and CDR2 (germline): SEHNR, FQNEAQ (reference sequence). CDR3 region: CASSPWDEKLFF. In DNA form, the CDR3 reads TGTGCCAGCAGCCCGTGGGATGAAAAACTGTTTTTT.

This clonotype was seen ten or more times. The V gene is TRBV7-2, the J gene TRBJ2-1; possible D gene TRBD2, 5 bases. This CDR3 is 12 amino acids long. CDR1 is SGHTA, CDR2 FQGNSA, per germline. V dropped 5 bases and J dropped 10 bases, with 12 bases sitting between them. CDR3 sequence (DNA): TGTGCCAGCAGCCCGAGAGCGGAAGAGCAGTTCTTC. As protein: CASSPRAEEQFF. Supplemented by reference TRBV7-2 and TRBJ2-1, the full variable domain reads GAGVSQSPSNKVTEKGKDVELRCDPISGHTALYWYRQSLGQGLEFLIYFQGNSAPDKSGLPSDRFSAERTGGSVSTLTIQRTQQEDSAVYLCASSPRAEEQFFGPGTRLTVL.